This T cell receptor (beta chain) was identified in a study of T cell changes during pregnancy in multiple sclerosis. Produced via immunoSEQ multiplex PCR; TCRdb's table is partial and in-frame only. The table lists about 50,000 clones, around 92% of them singletons. This clone is a singleton in its sample. V was trimmed by 8 bases and J by 2 bases, leaving 8 bases between them. Germline V gene lookup returns CDR1 SGHDN and CDR2 FVKESK. The CDR3 totals 12 residues. This chain connects TRBV14 to TRBJ2-3; D is unclear. The clonotype originates from a female donor with multiple sclerosis, enrolled in a pregnancy study. Sequencing used CD8+ T cells from peripheral blood mononuclear cells, obtained after pregnancy. DNA of the CDR3: TGTGCCAGCTCAGTTTTCACAGATACGCAGTATTTT. This sequence encodes CASSVFTDTQYF.